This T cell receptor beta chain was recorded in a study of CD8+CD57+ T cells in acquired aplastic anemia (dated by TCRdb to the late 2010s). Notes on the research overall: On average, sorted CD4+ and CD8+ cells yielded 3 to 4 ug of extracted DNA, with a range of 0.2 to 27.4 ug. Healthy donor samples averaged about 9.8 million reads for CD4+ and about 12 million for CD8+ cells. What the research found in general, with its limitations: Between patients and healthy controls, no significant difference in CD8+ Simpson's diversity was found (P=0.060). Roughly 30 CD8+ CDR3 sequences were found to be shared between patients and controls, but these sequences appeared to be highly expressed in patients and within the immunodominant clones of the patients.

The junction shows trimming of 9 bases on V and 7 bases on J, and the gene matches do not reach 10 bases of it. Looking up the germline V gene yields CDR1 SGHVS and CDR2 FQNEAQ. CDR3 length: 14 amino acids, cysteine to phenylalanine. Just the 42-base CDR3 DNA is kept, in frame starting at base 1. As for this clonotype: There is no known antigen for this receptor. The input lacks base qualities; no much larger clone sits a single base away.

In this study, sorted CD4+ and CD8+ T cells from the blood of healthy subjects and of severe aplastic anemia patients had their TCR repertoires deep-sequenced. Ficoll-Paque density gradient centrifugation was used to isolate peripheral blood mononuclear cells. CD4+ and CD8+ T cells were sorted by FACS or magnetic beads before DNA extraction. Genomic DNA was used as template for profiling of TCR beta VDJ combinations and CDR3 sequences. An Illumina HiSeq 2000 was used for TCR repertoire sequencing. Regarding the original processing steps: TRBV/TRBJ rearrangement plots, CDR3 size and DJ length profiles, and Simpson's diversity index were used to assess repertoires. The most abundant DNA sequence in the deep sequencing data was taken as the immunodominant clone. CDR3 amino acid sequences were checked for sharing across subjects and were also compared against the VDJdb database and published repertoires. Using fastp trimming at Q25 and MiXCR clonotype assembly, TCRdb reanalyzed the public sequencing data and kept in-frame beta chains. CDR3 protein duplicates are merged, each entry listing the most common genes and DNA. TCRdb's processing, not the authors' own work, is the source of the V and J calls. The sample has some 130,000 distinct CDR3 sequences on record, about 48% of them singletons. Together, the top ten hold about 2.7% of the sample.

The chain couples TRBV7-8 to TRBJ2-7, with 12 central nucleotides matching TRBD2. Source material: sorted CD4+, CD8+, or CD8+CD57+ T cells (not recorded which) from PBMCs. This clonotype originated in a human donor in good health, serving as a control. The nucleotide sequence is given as TGTGCCAGTCGGTACAGGGGACTAGCGGGTGAGCAGTACTTC. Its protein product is CASRYRGLAGEQYF.